The subject of this entry is one TCR beta chain. Its antigen is not identified. The sample is drawn from a study of T cell responses to AZD1222 COVID-19 vaccine. Points from the study as a whole: Seropositive AZD1222 recipients at baseline numbered only five or six. Every sample of the repertoires postdated the peak T cell response. Vaccine-associated CD4 TCRs ranged over spike, dominating at 160-218 and 743-854.

The method was immunoSEQ multiplex PCR; TCRdb's version includes in-frame clones alone and lacks a portion of them. Of roughly 95,000 clones in the sample, over 75% were seen once. The V end lost 5 bases, the J end lost 6 bases, and 17 bases lay between the germline ends. CDR1 and CDR2 (germline): MRHNA, SNTAGT. The CDR3 loop spans 15 amino acids. The sequenced sample was peripheral blood, obtained on day 0 of AZD1222 vaccination. The chain joins TRBV6-4 to TRBJ2-1; tentative D call: TRBD1 (5 bases). This receptor was taken from an adult in good health. In DNA, the CDR3 is TGTGCCAGCAGTTTAGGACATACGGGCCCCAATGAGCAGTTCTTC. Amino acids: CASSLGHTGPNEQFF.